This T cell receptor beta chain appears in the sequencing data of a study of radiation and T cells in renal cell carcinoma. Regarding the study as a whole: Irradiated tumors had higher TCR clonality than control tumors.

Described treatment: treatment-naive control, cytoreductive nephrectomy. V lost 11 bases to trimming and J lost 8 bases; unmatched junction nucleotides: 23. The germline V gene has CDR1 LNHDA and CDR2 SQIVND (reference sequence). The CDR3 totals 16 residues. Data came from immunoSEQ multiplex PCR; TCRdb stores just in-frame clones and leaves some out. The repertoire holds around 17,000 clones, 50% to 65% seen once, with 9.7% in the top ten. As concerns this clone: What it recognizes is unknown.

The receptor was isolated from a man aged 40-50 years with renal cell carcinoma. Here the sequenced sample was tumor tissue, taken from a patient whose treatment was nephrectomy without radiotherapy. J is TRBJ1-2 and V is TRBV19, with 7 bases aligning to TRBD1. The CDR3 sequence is CASTSLKRDRVQGYTF. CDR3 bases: TGTGCCTCGACTTCGTTGAAGCGAGACAGGGTCCAAGGCTACACCTTC.